What follows are 27 T cell receptor beta chains derived from one specimen sequenced in a study of T-cell memory formation after mild COVID-19. A single record per CDR3 protein comes from TCRdb applying MiXCR to the 5' RACE reads. The sample comprises roughly 580,000 distinct CDR3 sequences, roughly 17% of which are singletons, and more than 10% rests with the top ten. The specimen sequenced was PBMCs or a T cell subset sorted from them (not recorded which). These TCRs come from an adult woman who had mild COVID-19 (a few samples of this study predate the infection). Cell type and time point are not known.

This clonotype was observed a few times. J is TRBJ2-5 and V is TRBV12-3 or TRBV12-4, with TRBD2 matching 11 bases. J lost 5 bases, V lost 6 bases, and 11 bases had no gene match. The CDR3 loop spans 16 amino acids. For the CDR3, the DNA is TGTGCCAGCAGCCTACCGAACCCTAGCGGGAGGGAGACCCAGTACTTC. Translated, it gives CASSLPNPSGRETQYF.

This clonotype occurred a few times. This chain uses TRBV29-1 with TRBJ2-1, with a possible D match to TRBD1 (5 bases). The germline CDR1 and CDR2 sequences are SQVTM and ANQGSEA. Deletions cut 1 base from V and 0 bases from J, with 7 bases between. The CDR3 has 14 residues. This chain's CDR3 is CSVEARGSYNEQFF. For the CDR3, the DNA is TGCAGCGTTGAAGCTAGGGGCTCCTACAATGAGCAGTTCTTC.

The gene calls are TRBV7-2 and TRBJ2-4; D is perhaps TRBD2 (6 bases). V lost 4 bases and J lost 0, with 10 bases in between. Germline V gene data show CDR1 as SGHTA and CDR2 as FQGNSA. This CDR3 region has 15 residues. CDR3 loop: CASSSGLQAKNIQYF. As DNA, the CDR3 is TGTGCCAGCAGCTCGGGACTTCAAGCCAAAAACATTCAGTACTTC.

This clonotype occurred once. CDR3 sequence: CASSLLTGDTEAFF. Here the CDR3 DNA reads TGCGCCAGCAGCCTCCTAACAGGGGACACTGAAGCTTTCTTT. This rearrangement joins TRBV4-1 to TRBJ1-1; 7 bases match TRBD1. Germline loops: CDR1 MGHRA, CDR2 YSYEKL. Trimming took 4 bases from V and 3 from J; bases not matched to a gene: 5. The CDR3 has 14 amino acids.

This clonotype was seen more than once but under ten times. The CDR3 spells CAGSPGQRNTEAFF. The CDR3 nucleotides are TGTGCCGGAAGTCCGGGCCAAAGGAACACTGAAGCTTTCTTT. This chain links TRBV28 with TRBJ1-1; D not certain. The CDR3 runs 14 residues. Deletions cut 11 bases from V and 1 base from J, with 17 bases between. Germline V gives CDR1 MDHEN, CDR2 SYDVKM.

This clonotype has just a few counts. This chain links TRBV21-1 with TRBJ2-3; the table names TRBD1, a call not compared with the DNA. TRBV21-1 corresponds to a pseudogene. This CDR3 region has 17 residues. The CDR3 coding sequence is TGTGCCAGCAGCCATCCTGTACCCCTTGTTGGTACAGATACGCAGTATTTT. Protein sequence: CASSHPVPLVGTDTQYF.

This clonotype was detected a few times. The CDR3 sequence is CASSFNTGRSYNEQFF. CDR3 sequence (DNA): TGTGCCAGCAGTTTCAATACGGGACGGTCCTACAATGAGCAGTTCTTC. This rearrangement joins TRBV12-3 or TRBV12-4 to TRBJ2-1, with D possibly being TRBD1 or TRBD2 (5 bases each). This CDR3 is built from 16 residues. Trimming shortened V by 3 bases and J by 1 base, and 13 bases separated the two germline ends.

Comment on this clonotype: The junction differs from germline at one of its ends, possibly a read error. The chain couples TRBV14 to TRBJ2-1, with D perhaps TRBD1 (6 bases). The V gene's germline CDR1 is SGHDN and CDR2 FVKESK. This CDR3 has 14 residues. The CDR3 protein is CARSPTGLVNEQFF. Here the CDR3 DNA reads TGTGCCAGAAGCCCCACAGGGTTGGTCAATGAGCAGTTCTTC.

This clonotype was observed a few times. The V call is TRBV10-3, the J call TRBJ1-2, with no clear D. This CDR3 contains 13 residues. V dropped 5 bases and J dropped 10 bases, with 17 bases sitting between them. Germline V gene lookup returns CDR1 ENHRY and CDR2 SYGVKD. CDR3: CAISSSGDEDYTF. The CDR3 coding sequence is TGTGCCATCAGTAGCTCGGGCGACGAGGACTACACCTTC.

This sequence joins TRBV24-1 and TRBJ2-1; 7 bases agree with TRBD2. The CDR3 length is 13 residues. V lost 0 bases to trimming and J lost 10 bases; unmatched junction nucleotides: 2. CDR1 and CDR2 (germline): KGHDR, SFDVKD. The chain's CDR3 is CATSDLAGEEQFF. The CDR3 DNA follows: TGTGCCACCAGTGATTTGGCGGGAGAAGAGCAGTTCTTC.

This clonotype was detected a few times. The rearrangement uses TRBV4-2 and TRBJ2-1, with TRBD2 matching over 8 bases. V dropped 0 bases and J dropped 3; count of bases not matched to a gene: 13. Germline loops: CDR1 LGHNA, CDR2 YNFKEQ. The CDR3 is 19 amino acids. The CDR3 nucleotides are TGTGCCAGCAGCCAAGACCCCCCGGGCTCTAGCGGGCTCTACAATGAGCAGTTCTTC. Amino acids: CASSQDPPGSSGLYNEQFF.

This clonotype was detected only a few times. The rearrangement joins TRBV3-1 to TRBJ2-1, with D perhaps matching TRBD1 (5 bases). The V gene lost 5 bases and the J gene lost 9 bases, with 23 bases spanning the gap. In germline, CDR1 is LGHDT, CDR2 YNNKEL (reference sequence). This CDR3 comprises 16 residues. In nucleotides, the CDR3 is TGTGCCAGCAGCAAGAAATTCAGGGATTTAGTGAGTGAGCAGTTCTTC. Translated, it gives CASSKKFRDLVSEQFF.

This clonotype occurred a few times. The CDR3 sequence: CASRPEMGFNEQFF. The CDR3 coding sequence is TGCGCCAGCAGACCCGAAATGGGATTCAATGAGCAGTTCTTC. The chain employs TRBV5-1 and TRBJ2-1; D gene ambiguous. The V gene's germline CDR1 is SGHRS and CDR2 YFSETQ. Trimming pared 5 bases from V and 6 bases from J, leaving 15 bases between. The CDR3 covers 14 residues.

This clonotype was detected a few times. The chain joins TRBV12-3 or TRBV12-4 to TRBJ2-1; TRBD1 matches 8 bases. The CDR3 is made up of 12 amino acids. Losses at the gene ends were 3 bases for V and 9 bases for J; bases not matched to a gene: 1. DNA for the CDR3: TGTGCCAGCAGTTTGCAGGGGGCTGAGCAGTTCTTC. Its translation: CASSLQGAEQFF.

This clonotype appeared a few times. CDR3 residues: CASSNLAGGPQAQYF. CDR3 nucleotides: TGTGCCAGCTCGAACCTAGCGGGAGGGCCCCAGGCGCAGTATTTT. J is TRBJ2-3 and V is TRBV27, with 12 nucleotides matching TRBD2. The V gene end was trimmed by 8 bases and the J gene end by 10 bases; junction bases not matched to a gene: 13. This CDR3 contains 15 residues. Germline lookup yields CDR1 MNHEY and CDR2 SMNVEV (reference sequence).

The rearrangement joins TRBV12-3 or TRBV12-4 to TRBJ1-6, with a possible D match to TRBD1 (5 bases). CDR3 length: 17 residues. The V end was cut by 3 bases, the J end by 3 bases, with 15 bases between. CDR3 loop: CASSFRVGGVYNSPLHF. DNA of the CDR3: TGTGCCAGCAGTTTTCGAGTGGGGGGGGTCTATAATTCACCCCTCCACTTT.

The chain couples TRBV29-1 to TRBJ2-7; no reliable D call. Germline CDR1 and CDR2: SQVTM and ANQGSEA. The V gene lost 5 bases and the J gene lost 3 bases, with 11 bases spanning the gap. CDR3 length equals 12 residues. Here the CDR3 DNA reads TGCAGCGTTTCTGGACCGGGCTACGAGCAGTACTTC. The encoded protein is CSVSGPGYEQYF.

This clonotype showed up just a few times. The V gene is TRBV20-1, the J gene TRBJ2-1; 7 bases are a match to TRBD1. Losses at the gene ends were 0 bases for V and 0 bases for J; bases not matched to a gene: 5. In germline, CDR1 is DFQATT, CDR2 SNEGSKA (reference sequence). The CDR3 runs to 16 residues. The CDR3 DNA sequence: TGCAGTGCTAGAGATCTGGGACAGAACTCCTACAATGAGCAGTTCTTC. Translation: CSARDLGQNSYNEQFF.

The chain uses TRBV6-2 or TRBV6-3 and TRBJ2-5; TRBD2 aligns across 13 bases. CDR1 is MNHEY, CDR2 SVGEGT, per germline. This CDR3 spans 19 amino acids. Unmatched junction bases numbered 15, after V lost 7 bases and J lost 1 base. This CDR3 is CASNKKGLAGAIPQETQYF. CDR3 bases: TGTGCCAGCAACAAGAAAGGACTAGCGGGAGCAATACCCCAAGAGACCCAGTACTTC.

This rearrangement joins TRBV7-9 to TRBJ1-6, with D perhaps TRBD1 (5 bases). The CDR3 runs 15 residues. V gave up 1 base and J gave up 10 bases, with 14 bases separating them. Per the germline V gene, CDR1 is SEHNR and CDR2 is FQNEAQ (reference sequence). The CDR3 sequence is CASSLVGGQSSPLHF. CDR3 nucleotide sequence: TGTGCCAGCAGCTTAGTGGGGGGTCAGTCCTCACCCCTCCACTTT.

J is TRBJ1-1 and V is TRBV18, with unresolved D. The CDR3 is 14 residues long. V was shortened by 3 bases and J by 0 bases, with 8 bases between the two germline ends. Germline loops: CDR1 KGHSH, CDR2 LQKENI. CDR3 nucleotide sequence: TGTGCCAGCTCACCGGACTGGTTGAACACTGAAGCTTTCTTT. Translated: CASSPDWLNTEAFF.

This clonotype was seen a handful of times. The chain links TRBV7-2 to TRBJ2-5, with D maybe TRBD2 (6 bases). V lost 5 bases to trimming and J lost 2 bases, with 18 bases between them. The CDR3 is made up of 16 amino acids. Germline V gene lookup returns CDR1 SGHTA and CDR2 FQGNSA. This CDR3 is CASSPGATTGQETQYF. CDR3 nucleotide sequence: TGTGCCAGCAGCCCGGGAGCTACTACCGGACAAGAGACCCAGTACTTC.

The chain is built from TRBV21-1 and TRBJ2-1; the D call of TRBD1 is as the table states it, not checked on the DNA. TRBV21-1 is flagged as a pseudogene. The CDR3 is 16 amino acids. The CDR3 nucleotides are TGTGCCAGCAGCATCCGACAGGGGAGCTCCTACAATGAGCAGTTCTTC. Protein: CASSIRQGSSYNEQFF.

This clonotype showed up just a few times. The gene calls are TRBV7-9 and TRBJ2-3, with 7 bases lining up with TRBD1. The CDR3 extends over 15 amino acids. The junction had 3 bases not matched to a gene; V was cut back by 1 base and J by 2 bases. Germline V gives CDR1 SEHNR, CDR2 FQNEAQ (reference sequence). The CDR3 DNA reads as TGTGCCAGCAGCTTAGTGGGACAGAACACAGATACGCAGTATTTT. Translation gives CASSLVGQNTDTQYF.

This clonotype has just a few counts. CDR3 region: CASSVRQGVDYGYTF. The CDR3 DNA reads TGCGCCAGCAGCGTTCGACAGGGGGTGGACTATGGCTACACCTTC. This chain links TRBV4-3 with TRBJ1-2, with TRBD1 matching 9 bases. The length of the CDR3 is 15 residues. Germline lookup yields CDR1 LGHNA and CDR2 YSLEER. Germline trimming cut 5 bases from V and 3 bases from J; bases unmatched to any gene: 7.

The gene calls are TRBV27 and TRBJ2-1, with 10 nucleotides matching TRBD2. The CDR3 runs 15 residues. CDR1 and CDR2 (germline): MNHEY, SMNVEV (reference sequence). The J segment lost 12 bases and the V segment lost 7 bases, leaving 15 bases of the junction unmatched. CDR3 region: CASTHSGTSVKAQFF. In DNA, the CDR3 is TGTGCCAGCACCCACTCCGGGACTAGCGTCAAGGCGCAGTTCTTC.

J is TRBJ1-2 and V is TRBV6-2 or TRBV6-3; D gene uncertain. Trimming left V 0 bases short and J 0 bases short, with 8 bases between. CDR3 length equals 15 residues. CDR1 MNHEY and CDR2 SVGEGT come from the germline V gene. This CDR3 reads CASSYSRAANYGYTF. In DNA form, the CDR3 reads TGTGCCAGCAGTTACTCCCGGGCAGCTAACTATGGCTACACCTTC.